A single sample is the source of the 17 T cell receptor beta chains below, sequenced in a study of T cell repertoires in cytomegalovirus infection. MiXCR was run by TCRdb on the reads, yielding one entry per CDR3 protein. The sample records 480,000 or so distinct CDR3 sequences, roughly 12% being singletons. Sequenced input: PBMCs. The receptors come from a human donor in good health (CMV status not recorded). Some clones in this sample may be carry-over from other donors' samples.

The chain has TRBV7-9 and TRBJ2-3; unclear D gene. Germline V gene lookup returns CDR1 SEHNR and CDR2 FQNEAQ (reference sequence). The ends were cut back, 6 bases at V and 2 bases at J, with 12 bases in the middle. The CDR3 sequence is 14 residues long. The DNA for the CDR3 is TGTGCCAGCAGTTATAGTAGGATCACAGATACGCAGTATTTT. Translation gives CASSYSRITDTQYF.

The chain carries TRBV20-1 and TRBJ2-5; a possible D gene is TRBD2 (6 bases). Looked up from germline, CDR1 is DFQATT and CDR2 is SNEGSKA (reference sequence). The CDR3 is made up of 15 amino acids. Trimming stripped 2 bases from V and 10 bases from J, with 23 bases between. CDR3 coding DNA: TGCAGTGCTAGACTTCGGCAAGGAGGAGGGGTGGTCCAGTACTTC. Translating gives CSARLRQGGGVVQYF.

This clonotype showed up many times. The chain recombines TRBV20-1 with TRBJ1-1; possible D gene TRBD1, 5 bases. Trimming removed 5 bases from V and 2 bases from J, with 15 bases in between. The CDR3 is 14 amino acids. The germline V gene encodes CDR1 DFQATT and CDR2 SNEGSKA (reference sequence). CDR3 coding DNA: TGCAGTGCTGCTGACGTTAGGGGTAACACTGAAGCTTTCTTT. Amino acid sequence: CSAADVRGNTEAFF.

This clonotype was counted ten times or more. This chain links TRBV11-1 with TRBJ2-2, with D unresolved. This CDR3 has 13 residues. With 3 bases removed from V and 5 bases from J, the gap between germline ends came to 7 bases. CDR1 and CDR2 (germline): SGHAT, FQDESV (reference sequence). The CDR3 protein is CASSLVETGELFF. Written as DNA, the CDR3 is TGTGCCAGCAGCTTGGTCGAGACCGGGGAGCTGTTTTTT.

This clonotype was counted ten times or more. The rearrangement uses TRBV7-2 and TRBJ1-2; 10 positions agree with TRBD1. V shed 2 bases and J 8 bases; nucleotides not matched to a gene: 5. The CDR3 totals 14 residues. The germline V gene has CDR1 SGHTA and CDR2 FQGNSA. The CDR3 protein is CASSLRQGAHGYTF. CDR3 DNA sequence: TGTGCCAGCAGCTTAAGACAGGGGGCGCACGGCTACACCTTC.

This clonotype showed up many times. V gene TRBV6-1 combines with J gene TRBJ2-7, with D perhaps TRBD2 (6 bases). CDR1 is MNHNS, CDR2 SASEGT, per germline. The CDR3 has 16 amino acids. V was clipped by 2 bases and J by 5 bases, with 19 bases between them. As DNA, the CDR3 is TGTGCCAGCAGTGAACAACGGGACTCCTTGCGAGACGAGCAGTACTTC. Protein: CASSEQRDSLRDEQYF.

This clonotype has ten or more counts. This chain connects TRBV12-3 or TRBV12-4 to TRBJ1-1; TRBD1 aligns across 7 bases. This CDR3 is built from 15 residues. The V segment lost 7 bases and the J segment 4 bases; nucleotides outside the gene matches: 12. The CDR3 bases are TGTGCCAGCACCAAGGCCGACAGGGTGAGCACTGAAGCTTTCTTT. Protein sequence: CASTKADRVSTEAFF.

This clonotype has a count of ten or more. The chain couples TRBV5-4 to TRBJ2-1, with TRBD2 identical over 9 bases. This CDR3 comprises 15 residues. CDR1 SGHNT and CDR2 YYREEE come from the germline V gene (reference sequence). V lost 3 bases to trimming and J lost 4 bases; unmatched junction nucleotides: 5. The CDR3 sequence is CASSSRLADYNEQFF. For the CDR3, the DNA is TGTGCCAGCAGCTCACGACTAGCGGATTACAATGAGCAGTTCTTC.

This clonotype came up a few times. The chain carries TRBV20-1 and TRBJ1-2; 7 nucleotides line up with TRBD1. CDR1 DFQATT and CDR2 SNEGSKA come from the germline V gene (reference sequence). The trim removed 6 bases at V and 0 bases at J, leaving 4 bases unmatched. The CDR3 spans 13 residues. The CDR3 coding sequence is TGCAGTGCGCCGGGACAGACTAACTATGGCTACACCTTC. Protein sequence: CSAPGQTNYGYTF.

Of note for this clonotype: This clone may be a read error of a much larger clone one base away. This is likely a read error, given that the CDR3 carries no conserved phenylalanine or tryptophan at its end. The genes are TRBV23-1 and TRBJ1-1, with D unclear. TRBV23-1 is noted as an ORF with a role that remains uncertain. V was trimmed by 6 bases and J by 1 base, leaving 12 bases between them. This CDR3 region has 14 residues. The CDR3 protein is CASSPTAENTEAFL. The CDR3 nucleotides read TGCGCCAGCAGCCCCACAGCTGAGAACACTGAAGCTTTCCTT.

This clonotype showed up many times. This chain uses TRBV7-6 with TRBJ1-6, with no clear D. Germline assignment: CDR1 SGHVS and CDR2 FNYEAQ. The V end was cut by 5 bases, the J end by 9 bases, with 14 bases between. CDR3 size: 14 residues. The chain's CDR3 is CASSPGLGSSPLHF. The CDR3 DNA is TGTGCCAGCAGCCCGGGCCTGGGAAGTTCACCCCTCCACTTT.

This clonotype has ten or more counts. The gene calls are TRBV28 and TRBJ2-7; 8 positions match TRBD2. This CDR3 has 14 amino acids. Trimming took 6 bases from V and 3 from J; bases not matched to a gene: 7. In germline, CDR1 is MDHEN, CDR2 SYDVKM. This chain's CDR3 is CASRSAGAIYEQYF. Here the CDR3 DNA reads TGTGCCAGCAGATCAGCGGGAGCCATCTACGAGCAGTACTTC. Full variable domain (remainder filled in from reference TRBV28 and TRBJ2-7): DVKVTQSSRYLVKRTGEKVFLECVQDMDHENMFWYRQDPGLGLRLIYFSYDVKMKEKGDIPEGYSVSREKKERFSLILESASTNQTSMYLCASRSAGAIYEQYFGPGTRLTVT.

This clonotype was observed many times. V usage is TRBV10-3 and J usage is TRBJ2-7; D is perhaps TRBD2 (6 bases). Trimming cost V 10 bases and J 0 bases, with 16 bases left between them. CDR1 and CDR2 (germline): ENHRY, SYGVKD. CDR3 length equals 14 residues. Written as DNA, the CDR3 is TGTGCCACCGGGAGACTGGATGCCTCCTACGAGCAGTACTTC. This translates into CATGRLDASYEQYF.

This clonotype was counted between two and nine times. CDR3 coding DNA: TGCAGTGCTAAACTAGGTCGGGGATCCTACGAGCAGTACTTC. Translating it yields CSAKLGRGSYEQYF. The rearrangement joins TRBV20-1 to TRBJ2-7, with D tentatively TRBD2 (5 bases). Germline V CDR1 and CDR2: DFQATT, SNEGSKA (reference sequence). The CDR3 runs to 14 residues. V was trimmed by 4 bases and J by 1 base, leaving 14 bases between them.

There are many counts of this clonotype. The chain carries TRBV12-3 or TRBV12-4 and TRBJ2-7; 13 bases are shared with TRBD2. J gave up 2 bases and V 3 bases, and 7 bases lay outside the gene matches. This CDR3 spans 17 amino acids. CDR3 sequence (DNA): TGTGCCAGCAGTTTGGGACTAGCGGGACTACCTCCCTACGAGCAGTACTTC. It specifies CASSLGLAGLPPYEQYF.

The table lists this clonotype with many counts. The chain joins TRBV6-1 to TRBJ1-1, with D hard to call. This CDR3 comprises 13 residues. CDR1 and CDR2 (germline): MNHNS, SASEGT. V was clipped by 10 bases and J by 4 bases, with 16 bases between them. CDR3 nucleotide sequence: TGTGCCACCGTCCGGGCCCATGGCACTGAAGCTTTCTTT. It codes for CATVRAHGTEAFF.

The J gene is TRBJ1-1, the V gene TRBV9; D is uncertain. This CDR3 is built from 16 residues. Trimming removed 0 bases at V and 0 bases at J, with 12 bases between. Germline CDR1 SGDLS, CDR2 YYNGEE. The CDR3 nucleotides read TGTGCCAGCAGCGTAGGAGTTGCGAATTTGAACACTGAAGCTTTCTTT. This encodes CASSVGVANLNTEAFF.